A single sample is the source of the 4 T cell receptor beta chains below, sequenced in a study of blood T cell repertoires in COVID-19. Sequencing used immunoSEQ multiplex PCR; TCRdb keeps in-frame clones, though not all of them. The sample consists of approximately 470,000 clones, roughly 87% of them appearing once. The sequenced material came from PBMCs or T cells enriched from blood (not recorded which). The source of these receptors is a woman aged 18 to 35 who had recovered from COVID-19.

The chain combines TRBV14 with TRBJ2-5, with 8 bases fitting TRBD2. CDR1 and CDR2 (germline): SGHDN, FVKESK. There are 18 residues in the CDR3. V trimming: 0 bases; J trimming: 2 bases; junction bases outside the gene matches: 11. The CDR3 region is CASSQDGQRGLLQETQYF. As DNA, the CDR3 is TGTGCCAGCAGCCAAGATGGGCAGCGGGGGCTTCTACAAGAGACCCAGTACTTC. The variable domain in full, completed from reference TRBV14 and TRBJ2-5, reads EAGVTQFPSHSVIEKGQTVTLRCDPISGHDNLYWYRRVMGKEIKFLLHFVKESKQDESGMPNNRFLAERTGGTYSTLKVQPAELEDSGVYFCASSQDGQRGLLQETQYFGPGTRLLVL.

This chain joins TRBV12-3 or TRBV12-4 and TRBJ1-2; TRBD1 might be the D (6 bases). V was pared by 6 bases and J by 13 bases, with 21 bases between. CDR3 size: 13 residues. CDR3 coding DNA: TGTGCCAGCAGCCTAAATTTGGGGGCGCGGAGCACCTTC. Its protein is CASSLNLGARSTF.

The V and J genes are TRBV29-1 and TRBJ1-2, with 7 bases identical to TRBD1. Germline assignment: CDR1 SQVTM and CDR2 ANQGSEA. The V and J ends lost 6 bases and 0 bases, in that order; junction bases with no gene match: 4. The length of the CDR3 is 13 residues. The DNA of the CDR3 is TGCAGCGTACGGGACAGCTCTAACTATGGCTACACCTTC. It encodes CSVRDSSNYGYTF.

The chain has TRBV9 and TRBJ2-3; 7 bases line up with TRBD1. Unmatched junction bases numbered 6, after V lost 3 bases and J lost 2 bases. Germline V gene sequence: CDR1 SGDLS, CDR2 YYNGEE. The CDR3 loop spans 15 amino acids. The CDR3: CASSAGDSPTDTQYF. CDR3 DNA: TGTGCCAGCAGCGCCGGGGACAGCCCCACAGATACGCAGTATTTT.